The T cell receptor (beta chain) under discussion was sequenced for a study of vaccination and CD4 T cells after COVID-19. Turning to the study itself: Convalescent persons amounted to six males plus four females, two of whom were Hispanic. In the control cultures, a CEFX pool, an HIV-1 Nef pool, or no peptide was supplied.

The study sequenced cultured CD4+ T cell DNA using the Oncomine TCR Beta short-read assay. Researchers extracted genomic DNA from CD4+ T cells that had been cultured. TCRdb processed the PCR reads anew with MiXCR; each CDR3 protein has one entry. The sample holds 15,000 to 20,000 distinct CDR3 sequences, more than 50% seen once. Regarding treatment: roughly 10-day PBMC culture with coronavirus spike peptide pools or control peptides (ViraFEST assay). Following expansion of antigen-specific T cells with peptide pools, ViraFEST then sequenced TCRs. The V end lost 0 bases, the J end lost 10 bases, and 7 bases lay between the germline ends. The germline V gene encodes CDR1 MNHEY and CDR2 SVGAGI. CDR3 size: 13 residues. About this clonotype itself: Its target is not known.

Specimen: CD4+ T cells from blood, cultured in vitro, collected before SARS-CoV-2 vaccination. The source is a human donor who had recovered from COVID-19. The rearrangement uses TRBV6-5 and TRBJ1-6; D uncertain. The CDR3 sequence: CASSYSVGSPLHF. The CDR3 DNA sequence: TGTGCCAGCAGTTACTCGGTCGGCTCACCCCTCCACTTT.